This TCR beta chain was found in a study of cytotoxic CD8 clonotypes in ibrutinib-treated CLL. Study-wide findings and caveats: Rising at ibrutinib response, clonality subsequently fell back toward baseline at progression.

Trimming pared 0 bases from V and 9 bases from J, leaving 9 bases between. The V gene's germline CDR1 is MGHRA and CDR2 YSYEKL. This CDR3 spans 13 amino acids. Libraries were prepared by immunoSEQ multiplex PCR; TCRdb keeps only in-frame clonotypes and omits some of them. The sample holds about 130,000 clones; over 60% are singletons and the top ten take 13%. A remark on this clone: The target antigen is unknown.

Sequencing was performed on PBMCs, taken after 12 months of ibrutinib treatment. V and J are TRBV4-1 and TRBJ2-1; D unclear. This clonotype was obtained from a human donor with chronic lymphocytic leukemia. As DNA, the CDR3 is TGCGCCAGCAGCCAAGATCAAGTTTTTGAGCAGTTCTTC. This translates into CASSQDQVFEQFF.